Below, 5 T cell receptor beta chains from the same sample are listed, as sequenced in a study of OX40 agonist ivuxolimab in advanced cancers. Profiling relied on immunoSEQ multiplex PCR, and the TCRdb table lists in-frame clones only, not all of them. The table shows almost 20,000 clones, with about four fifths occurring only once. This material consisted of CD4+ or CD8+ T cells sorted from blood, taken in a trial of the OX40 agonist ivuxolimab. These receptors were collected from an adult with an advanced solid tumor such as melanoma, head and neck, liver or kidney cancer.

The chain carries TRBV2 and TRBJ1-4, with 9 bases identical to TRBD1. J lost 6 bases, V lost 6 bases, and 14 bases had no gene match. Germline lookup yields CDR1 SNHLY and CDR2 FYNNEI. The CDR3 is made up of 17 amino acids. The CDR3 protein is CASSSGTGSFNDEKLFF. The CDR3, as DNA: TGTGCCAGCAGCTCCGGGACAGGGTCTTTTAATGATGAAAAACTGTTTTTT.

Only one count was recorded for this clone. V and J are TRBV5-1 and TRBJ2-7; D possibly corresponds to TRBD1 (5 bases). Germline CDR1 and CDR2: SGHRS and YFSETQ. V was cut by 0 bases and J by 0 bases, with 10 bases left in between. The CDR3 spans 15 residues. The CDR3 protein is CASSLEGYRSYEQYF. The DNA for the CDR3 is TGCGCCAGCAGCTTGGAGGGGTATCGCTCCTACGAGCAGTACTTC.

This clone was detected once. The rearrangement joins TRBV7-9 to TRBJ2-2; a weak D match, TRBD2 (5 bases). This CDR3 is built from 15 residues. V lost 3 bases to trimming and J lost 0 bases, with 8 bases between them. From germline, CDR1 is SEHNR and CDR2 FQNEAQ (reference sequence). Written as DNA, the CDR3 is TGTGCCAGCAGCTTGGTGCGGGCGAACACCGGGGAGCTGTTTTTT. This sequence encodes CASSLVRANTGELFF.

V usage is TRBV28 and J usage is TRBJ1-2; a weak D match, TRBD1 (5 bases). The length of the CDR3 is 12 residues. The V and J ends lost 10 bases and 4 bases respectively, with 13 bases between them. In germline, CDR1 is MDHEN, CDR2 SYDVKM. The CDR3 region is CAIGVDTYGYTF. The CDR3 DNA reads as TGTGCCATAGGGGTAGATACCTATGGCTACACCTTC.

The chain uses TRBV6-5 and TRBJ2-7, with TRBD1 identical over 7 bases. The V gene's germline CDR1 is MNHEY and CDR2 SVGAGI. The CDR3 loop spans 15 amino acids. V shed 0 bases and J 4 bases; nucleotides not matched to a gene: 6. CDR3 protein: CASSYSITGAYEQYF. The CDR3 DNA follows: TGTGCCAGCAGTTACTCGATTACAGGGGCTTACGAGCAGTACTTC.